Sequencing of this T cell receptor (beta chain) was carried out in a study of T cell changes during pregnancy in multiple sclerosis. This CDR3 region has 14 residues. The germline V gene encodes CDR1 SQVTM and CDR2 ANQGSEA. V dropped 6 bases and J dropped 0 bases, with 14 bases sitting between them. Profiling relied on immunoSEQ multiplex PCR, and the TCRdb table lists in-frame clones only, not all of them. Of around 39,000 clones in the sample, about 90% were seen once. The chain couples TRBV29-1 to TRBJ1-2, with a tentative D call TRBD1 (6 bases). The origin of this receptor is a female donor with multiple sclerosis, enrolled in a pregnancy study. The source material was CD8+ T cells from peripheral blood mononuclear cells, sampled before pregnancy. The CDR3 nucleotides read TGCAGCGTGGGATTACAGGGCCCTAACTATGGCTACACCTTC. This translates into CSVGLQGPNYGYTF.